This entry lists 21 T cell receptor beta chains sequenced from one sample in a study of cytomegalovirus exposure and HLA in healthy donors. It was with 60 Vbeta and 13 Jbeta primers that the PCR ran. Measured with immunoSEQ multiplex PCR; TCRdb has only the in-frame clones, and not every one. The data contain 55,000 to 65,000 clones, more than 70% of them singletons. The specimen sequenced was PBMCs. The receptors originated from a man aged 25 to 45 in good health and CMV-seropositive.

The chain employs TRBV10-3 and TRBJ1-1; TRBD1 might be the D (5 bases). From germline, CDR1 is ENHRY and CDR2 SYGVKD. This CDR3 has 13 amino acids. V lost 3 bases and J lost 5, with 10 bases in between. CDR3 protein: CAISDIDRTEAFF. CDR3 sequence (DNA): TGTGCCATCAGTGATATTGACAGAACTGAAGCTTTCTTT.

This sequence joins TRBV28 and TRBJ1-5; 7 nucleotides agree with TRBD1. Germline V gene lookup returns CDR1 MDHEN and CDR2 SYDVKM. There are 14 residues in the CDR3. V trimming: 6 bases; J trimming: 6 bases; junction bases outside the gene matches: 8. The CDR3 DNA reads TGTGCCAGCAGCCAAGGGGGCGCGGGTCAGCCCCAGCATTTT. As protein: CASSQGGAGQPQHF.

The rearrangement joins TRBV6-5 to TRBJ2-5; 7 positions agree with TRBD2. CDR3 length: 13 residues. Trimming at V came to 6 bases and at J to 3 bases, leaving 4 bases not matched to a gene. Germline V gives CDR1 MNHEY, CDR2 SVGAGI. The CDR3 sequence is CASRASGEETQYF. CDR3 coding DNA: TGTGCCAGCAGGGCTAGCGGTGAAGAGACCCAGTACTTC.

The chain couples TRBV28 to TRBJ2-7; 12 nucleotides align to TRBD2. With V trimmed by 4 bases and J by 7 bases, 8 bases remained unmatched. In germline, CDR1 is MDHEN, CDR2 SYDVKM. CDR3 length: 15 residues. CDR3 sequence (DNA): TGTGCCAGCAGTTCCCTAGCGGGAGGGGGCGAAGAGCAGTACTTC. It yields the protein CASSSLAGGGEEQYF.

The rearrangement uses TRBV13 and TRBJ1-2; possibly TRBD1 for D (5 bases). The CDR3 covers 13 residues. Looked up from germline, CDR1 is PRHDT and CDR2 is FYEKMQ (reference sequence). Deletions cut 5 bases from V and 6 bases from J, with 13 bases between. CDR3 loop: CASSALTVDGYTF. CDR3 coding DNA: TGTGCCAGCAGCGCCCTGACAGTCGATGGCTACACCTTC.

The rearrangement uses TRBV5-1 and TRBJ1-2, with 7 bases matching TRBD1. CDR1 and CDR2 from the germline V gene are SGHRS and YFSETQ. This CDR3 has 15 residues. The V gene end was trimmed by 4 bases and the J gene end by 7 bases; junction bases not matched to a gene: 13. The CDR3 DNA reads TGCGCCAGCAGCCCCTGGGTAGGGGGCGTCGCTGGCTACACCTTC. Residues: CASSPWVGGVAGYTF.

The CDR3 is CASEAGLNYGYTF. In DNA form, the CDR3 reads TGTGCCTCAGAGGCAGGGCTTAACTATGGCTACACCTTC. The V call is TRBV28, the J call TRBJ1-2; maybe TRBD1 (5 bases). Germline V gives CDR1 MDHEN, CDR2 SYDVKM. Deletions cut 11 bases from V and 1 base from J, with 14 bases between. There are 13 residues in the CDR3.

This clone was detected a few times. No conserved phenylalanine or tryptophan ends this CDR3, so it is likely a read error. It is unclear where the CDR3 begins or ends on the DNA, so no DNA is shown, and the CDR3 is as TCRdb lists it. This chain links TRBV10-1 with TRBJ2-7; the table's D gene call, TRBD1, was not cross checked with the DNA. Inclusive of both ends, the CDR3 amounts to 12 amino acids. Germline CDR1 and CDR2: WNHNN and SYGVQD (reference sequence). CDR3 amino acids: CASSDPFDRGPI.

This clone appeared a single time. The CDR3 DNA reads TGCAGTGCTAGAGGCGGGGGCGGCTACACCTTC. Translation gives CSARGGGGYTF. The genes are TRBV20-1 and TRBJ1-2; tentative D call: TRBD1 (6 bases). This CDR3 comprises 11 residues. Germline assignment: CDR1 DFQATT and CDR2 SNEGSKA (reference sequence). The V end lost 1 base, the J end lost 8 bases, and 8 bases lay between the germline ends.

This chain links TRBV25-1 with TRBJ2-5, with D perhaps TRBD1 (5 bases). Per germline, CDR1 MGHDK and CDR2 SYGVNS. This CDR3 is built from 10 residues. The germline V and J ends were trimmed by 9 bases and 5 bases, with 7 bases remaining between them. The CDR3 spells CASRGETQYF. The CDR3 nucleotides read TGTGCCAGTAGGGGCGAGACCCAGTACTTC.

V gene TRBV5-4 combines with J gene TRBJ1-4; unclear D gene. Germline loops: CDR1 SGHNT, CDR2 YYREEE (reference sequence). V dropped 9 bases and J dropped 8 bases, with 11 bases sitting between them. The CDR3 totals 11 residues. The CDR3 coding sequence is TGTGCCACCGAGGTAGAGGAAAAACTGTTTTTT. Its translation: CATEVEEKLFF.

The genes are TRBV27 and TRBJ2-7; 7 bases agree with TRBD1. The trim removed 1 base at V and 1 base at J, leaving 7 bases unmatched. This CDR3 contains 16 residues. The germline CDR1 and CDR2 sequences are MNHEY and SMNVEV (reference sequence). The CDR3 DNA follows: TGTGCCAGCAGTTTATTAGGGGGACAGTCGTCCTACGAGCAGTACTTC. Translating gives CASSLLGGQSSYEQYF.

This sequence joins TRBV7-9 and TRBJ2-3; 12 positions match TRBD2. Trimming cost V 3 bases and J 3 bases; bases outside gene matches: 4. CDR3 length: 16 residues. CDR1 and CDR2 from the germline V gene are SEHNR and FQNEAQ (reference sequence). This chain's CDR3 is CASSFWTSGITDTQYF. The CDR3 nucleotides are TGTGCCAGCAGCTTCTGGACTAGCGGGATAACAGATACGCAGTATTTT.

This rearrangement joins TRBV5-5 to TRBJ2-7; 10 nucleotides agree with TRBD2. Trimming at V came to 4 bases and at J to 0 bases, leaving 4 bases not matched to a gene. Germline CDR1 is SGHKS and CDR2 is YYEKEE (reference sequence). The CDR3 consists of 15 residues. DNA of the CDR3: TGTGCCAGCAGCCCTTGGACTAGCGGCTCCTACGAGCAGTACTTC. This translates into CASSPWTSGSYEQYF.

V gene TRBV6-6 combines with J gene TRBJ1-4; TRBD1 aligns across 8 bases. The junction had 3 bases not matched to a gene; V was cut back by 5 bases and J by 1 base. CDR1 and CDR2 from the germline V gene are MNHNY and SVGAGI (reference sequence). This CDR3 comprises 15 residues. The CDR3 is CASSLGTGTNEKLFF. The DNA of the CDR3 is TGTGCCAGCAGTCTCGGGACAGGAACTAATGAAAAACTGTTTTTT.

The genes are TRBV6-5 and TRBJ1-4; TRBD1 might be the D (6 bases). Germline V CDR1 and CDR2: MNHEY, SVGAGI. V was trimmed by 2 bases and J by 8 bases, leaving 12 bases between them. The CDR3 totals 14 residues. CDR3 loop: CASSYGRGGEKLFF. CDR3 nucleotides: TGTGCCAGCAGTTACGGCAGGGGAGGGGAAAAACTGTTTTTT.

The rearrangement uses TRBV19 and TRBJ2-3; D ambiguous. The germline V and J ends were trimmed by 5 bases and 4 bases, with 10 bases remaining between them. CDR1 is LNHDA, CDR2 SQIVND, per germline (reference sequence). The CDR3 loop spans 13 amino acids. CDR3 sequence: CASSGWSSDTQYF. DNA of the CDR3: TGTGCCAGTAGTGGGTGGAGCTCAGATACGCAGTATTTT.

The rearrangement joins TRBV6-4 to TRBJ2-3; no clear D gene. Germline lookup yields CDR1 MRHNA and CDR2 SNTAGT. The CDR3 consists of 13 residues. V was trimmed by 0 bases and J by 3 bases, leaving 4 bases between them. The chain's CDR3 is CASSDSRTDTQYF. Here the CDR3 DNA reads TGTGCCAGCAGTGACTCGAGGACAGATACGCAGTATTTT.

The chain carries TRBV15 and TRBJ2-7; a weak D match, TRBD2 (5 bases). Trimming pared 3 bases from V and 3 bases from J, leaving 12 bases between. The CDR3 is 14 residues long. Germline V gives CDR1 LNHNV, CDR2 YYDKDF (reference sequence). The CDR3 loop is CATSSGGSYYEQYF. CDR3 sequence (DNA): TGTGCCACCAGCAGTGGCGGGTCGTACTACGAGCAGTACTTC.

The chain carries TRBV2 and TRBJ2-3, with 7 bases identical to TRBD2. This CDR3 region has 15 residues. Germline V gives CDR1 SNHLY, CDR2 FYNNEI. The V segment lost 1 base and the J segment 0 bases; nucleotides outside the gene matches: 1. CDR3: CASSEEAGSTDTQYF. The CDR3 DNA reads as TGTGCCAGCAGTGAAGAAGCGGGGAGCACAGATACGCAGTATTTT.

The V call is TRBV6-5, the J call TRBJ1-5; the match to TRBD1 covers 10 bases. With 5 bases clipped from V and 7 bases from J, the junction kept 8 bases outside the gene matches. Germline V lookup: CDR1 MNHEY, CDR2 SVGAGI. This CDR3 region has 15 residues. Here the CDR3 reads CASSRQGAPGQPQHF. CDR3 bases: TGTGCCAGCAGTCGACAGGGGGCCCCGGGGCAGCCCCAGCATTTT.